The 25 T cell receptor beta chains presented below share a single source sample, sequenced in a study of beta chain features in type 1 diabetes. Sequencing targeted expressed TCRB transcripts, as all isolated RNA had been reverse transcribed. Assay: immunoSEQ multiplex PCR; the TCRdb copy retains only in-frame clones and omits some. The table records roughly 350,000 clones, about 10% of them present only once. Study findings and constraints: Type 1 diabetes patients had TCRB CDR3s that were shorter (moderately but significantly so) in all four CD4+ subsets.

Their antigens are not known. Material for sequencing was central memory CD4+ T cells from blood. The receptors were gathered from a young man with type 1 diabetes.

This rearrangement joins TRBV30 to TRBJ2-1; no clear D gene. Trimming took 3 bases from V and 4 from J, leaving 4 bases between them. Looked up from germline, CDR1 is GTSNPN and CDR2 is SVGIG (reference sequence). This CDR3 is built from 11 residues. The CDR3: CAWRRYNEQFF. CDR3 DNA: TGTGCCTGGAGACGGTACAATGAGCAGTTCTTC.

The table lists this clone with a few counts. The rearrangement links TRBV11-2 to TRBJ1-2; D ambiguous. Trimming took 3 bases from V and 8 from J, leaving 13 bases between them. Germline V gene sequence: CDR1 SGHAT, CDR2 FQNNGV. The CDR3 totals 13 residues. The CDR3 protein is CASSLPEIGGYTF. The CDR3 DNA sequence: TGTGCCAGCAGCTTGCCCGAGATCGGGGGCTACACCTTC.

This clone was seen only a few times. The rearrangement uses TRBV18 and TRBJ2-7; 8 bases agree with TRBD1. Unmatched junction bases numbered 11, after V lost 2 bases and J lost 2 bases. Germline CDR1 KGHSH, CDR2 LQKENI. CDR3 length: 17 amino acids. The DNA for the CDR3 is TGTGCCAGCTCACCAGTTTTACTGGGACAGGCCCCCTACGAGCAGTACTTC. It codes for CASSPVLLGQAPYEQYF.

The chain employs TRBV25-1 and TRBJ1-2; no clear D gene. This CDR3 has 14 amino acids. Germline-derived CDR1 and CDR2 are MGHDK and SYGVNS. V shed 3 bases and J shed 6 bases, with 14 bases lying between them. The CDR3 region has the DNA TGTGCCAGCAGTGAGGCGGACGACACCAATGGCTACACCTTC. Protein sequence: CASSEADDTNGYTF.

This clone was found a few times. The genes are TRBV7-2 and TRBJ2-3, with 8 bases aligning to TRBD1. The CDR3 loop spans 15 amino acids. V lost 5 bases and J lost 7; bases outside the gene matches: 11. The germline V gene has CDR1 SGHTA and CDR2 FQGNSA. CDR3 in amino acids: CASSPGTGRSNTQYF. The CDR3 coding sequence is TGTGCCAGCAGCCCGGGGACAGGAAGAAGTAATACGCAGTATTTT.

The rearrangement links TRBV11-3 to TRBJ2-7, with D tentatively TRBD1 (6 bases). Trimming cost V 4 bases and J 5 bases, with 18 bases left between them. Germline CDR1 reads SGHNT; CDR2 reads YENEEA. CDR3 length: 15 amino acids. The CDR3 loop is CASSSEGYRDNEQYF. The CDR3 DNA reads TGTGCCAGCAGCTCCGAAGGCTACCGGGACAACGAGCAGTACTTC.

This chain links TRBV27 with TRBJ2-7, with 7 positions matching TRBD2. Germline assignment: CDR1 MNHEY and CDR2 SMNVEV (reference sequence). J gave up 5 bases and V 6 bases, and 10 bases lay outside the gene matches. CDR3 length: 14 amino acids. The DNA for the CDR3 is TGTGCCAGCAGGCTTAGCGGGCCTGGCAACGAGCAGTACTTC. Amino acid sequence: CASRLSGPGNEQYF.

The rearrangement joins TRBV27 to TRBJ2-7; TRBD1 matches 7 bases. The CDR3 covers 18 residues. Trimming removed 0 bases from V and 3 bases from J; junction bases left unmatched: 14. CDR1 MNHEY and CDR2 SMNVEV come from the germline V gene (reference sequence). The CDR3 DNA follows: TGTGCCAGCAGTTTATCCCCGCGACAGGGATTAGTTGGCTACGAGCAGTACTTC. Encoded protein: CASSLSPRQGLVGYEQYF.

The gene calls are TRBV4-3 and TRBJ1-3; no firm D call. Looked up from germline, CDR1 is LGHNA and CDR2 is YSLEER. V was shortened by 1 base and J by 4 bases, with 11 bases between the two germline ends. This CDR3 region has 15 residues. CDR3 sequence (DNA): TGCGCCAGCAGCCAAGTAACCACCAGCGGAAACACCATATATTTT. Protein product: CASSQVTTSGNTIYF.

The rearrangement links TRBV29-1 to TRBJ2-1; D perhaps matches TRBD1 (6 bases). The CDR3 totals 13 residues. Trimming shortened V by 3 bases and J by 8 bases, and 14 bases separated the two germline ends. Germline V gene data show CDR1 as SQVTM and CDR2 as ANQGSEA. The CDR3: CSVDEQGGDEQFF. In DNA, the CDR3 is TGCAGCGTTGATGAACAGGGTGGCGATGAGCAGTTCTTC.

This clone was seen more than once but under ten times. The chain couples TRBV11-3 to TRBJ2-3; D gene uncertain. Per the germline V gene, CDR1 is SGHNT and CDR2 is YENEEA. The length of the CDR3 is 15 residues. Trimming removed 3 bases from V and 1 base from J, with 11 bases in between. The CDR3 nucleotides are TGTGCCAGCAGCTTTGCGCTCTCCGGCACAGATACGCAGTATTTT. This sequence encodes CASSFALSGTDTQYF.

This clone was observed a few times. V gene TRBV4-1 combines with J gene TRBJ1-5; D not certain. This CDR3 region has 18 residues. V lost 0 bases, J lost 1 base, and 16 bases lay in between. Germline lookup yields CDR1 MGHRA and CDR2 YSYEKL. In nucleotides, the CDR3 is TGCGCCAGCAGCCAAGAGTCCGTAGGGATATCAAGCAATCAGCCCCAGCATTTT. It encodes CASSQESVGISSNQPQHF.

The chain's CDR3 is CATSTGGGNTEAFF. CDR3 coding DNA: TGTGCCACCAGCACTGGAGGGGGGAACACTGAAGCTTTCTTT. The gene calls are TRBV15 and TRBJ1-1; TRBD1 might be the D (6 bases). CDR3 length equals 14 residues. CDR1 is LNHNV, CDR2 YYDKDF, per germline (reference sequence). V lost 4 bases to trimming and J lost 1 base, with 10 bases between them.

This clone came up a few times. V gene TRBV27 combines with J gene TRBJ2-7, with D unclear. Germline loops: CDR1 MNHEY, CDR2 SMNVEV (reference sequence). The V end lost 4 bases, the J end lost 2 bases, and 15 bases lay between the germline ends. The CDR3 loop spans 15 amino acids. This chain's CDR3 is CASSYGYQNPYEQYF. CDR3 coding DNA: TGTGCCAGCAGTTACGGCTACCAGAATCCCTACGAGCAGTACTTC.

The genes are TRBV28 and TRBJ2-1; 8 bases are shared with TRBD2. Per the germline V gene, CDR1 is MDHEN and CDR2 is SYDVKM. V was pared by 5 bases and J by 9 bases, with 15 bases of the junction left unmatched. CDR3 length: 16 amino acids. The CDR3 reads CASSTLTLAAGGEQFF. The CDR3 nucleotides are TGTGCCAGCAGTACACTAACCCTAGCGGCGGGAGGTGAGCAGTTCTTC.

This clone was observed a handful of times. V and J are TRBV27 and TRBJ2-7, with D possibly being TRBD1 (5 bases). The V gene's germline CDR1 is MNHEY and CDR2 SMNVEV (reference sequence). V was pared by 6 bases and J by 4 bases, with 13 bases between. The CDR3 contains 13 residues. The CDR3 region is CASSRSTGYEQYF. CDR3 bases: TGTGCCAGCAGCCGATCCACAGGTTACGAGCAGTACTTC.

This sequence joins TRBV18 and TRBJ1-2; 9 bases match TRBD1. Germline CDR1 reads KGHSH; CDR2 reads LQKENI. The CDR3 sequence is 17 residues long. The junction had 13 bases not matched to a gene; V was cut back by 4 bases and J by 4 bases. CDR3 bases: TGTGCCAGCTCACGCAATTCCCAGGGACAGGGAGTCTATGGCTACACCTTC. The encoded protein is CASSRNSQGQGVYGYTF.

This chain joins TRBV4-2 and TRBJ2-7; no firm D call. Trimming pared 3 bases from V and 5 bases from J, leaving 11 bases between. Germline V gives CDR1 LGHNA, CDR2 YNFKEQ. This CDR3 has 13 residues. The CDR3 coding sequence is TGTGCCAGCAGCCATGGGAATAAGGACGAGCAGTACTTC. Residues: CASSHGNKDEQYF.

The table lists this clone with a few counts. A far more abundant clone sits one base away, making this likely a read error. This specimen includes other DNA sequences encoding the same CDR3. CDR3 in DNA: TGTGCCAGCAGCCCGAGGTACGAGCAGTACTTC. Amino acids: CASSPRYEQYF. V gene TRBV28 combines with J gene TRBJ2-7; D not resolved. This CDR3 comprises 11 residues. Deletions cut 6 bases from V and 4 bases from J, with 7 bases between. Germline CDR1 is MDHEN and CDR2 is SYDVKM.

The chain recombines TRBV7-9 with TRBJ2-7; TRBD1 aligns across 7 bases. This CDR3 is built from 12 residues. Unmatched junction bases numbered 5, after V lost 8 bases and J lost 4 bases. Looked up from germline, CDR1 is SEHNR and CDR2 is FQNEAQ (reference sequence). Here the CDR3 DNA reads TGTGCCAGCTCGGGACAGAGATACGAGCAGTACTTC. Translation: CASSGQRYEQYF. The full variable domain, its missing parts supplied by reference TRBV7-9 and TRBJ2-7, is DTGVSQNPRHKITKRGQNVTFRCDPISEHNRLYWYRQTLGQGPEFLTYFQNEAQLEKSRLLSDRFSAERPKGSFSTLEIQRTEQGDSAMYLCASSGQRYEQYFGPGTRLTVT.

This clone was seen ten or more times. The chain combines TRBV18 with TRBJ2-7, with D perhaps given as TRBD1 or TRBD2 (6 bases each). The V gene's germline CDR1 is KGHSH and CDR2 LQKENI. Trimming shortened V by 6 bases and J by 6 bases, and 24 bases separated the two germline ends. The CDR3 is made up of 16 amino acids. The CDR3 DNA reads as TGTGCCAGCTCTCGGGGGCGGCAGGGCGTTGGTAGCGAGCAGTACTTC. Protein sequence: CASSRGRQGVGSEQYF.

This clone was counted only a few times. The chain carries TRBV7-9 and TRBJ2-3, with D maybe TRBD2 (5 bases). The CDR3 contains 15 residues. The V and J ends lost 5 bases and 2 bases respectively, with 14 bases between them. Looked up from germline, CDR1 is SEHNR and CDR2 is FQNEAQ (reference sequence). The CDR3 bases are TGTGCCAGCAGCCGCCGCGAGGGCAACACAGATACGCAGTATTTT. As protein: CASSRREGNTDTQYF.

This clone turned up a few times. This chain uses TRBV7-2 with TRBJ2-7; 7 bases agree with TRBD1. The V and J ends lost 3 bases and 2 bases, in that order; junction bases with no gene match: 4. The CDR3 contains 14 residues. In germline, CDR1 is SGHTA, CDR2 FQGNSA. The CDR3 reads CASSFTQGPYEQYF. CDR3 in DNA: TGTGCCAGCAGCTTCACACAGGGGCCCTACGAGCAGTACTTC.

CDR3 in amino acids: CASSFGSGANTYEQYF. The CDR3 DNA reads TGTGCCAGCAGTTTCGGATCCGGGGCAAATACCTACGAGCAGTACTTC. V and J are TRBV11-2 and TRBJ2-7; D may correspond to TRBD1 or TRBD2 (5 bases each). Germline CDR1 SGHAT, CDR2 FQNNGV. There are 16 residues in the CDR3. V was trimmed by 6 bases and J by 2 bases, leaving 20 bases between them.

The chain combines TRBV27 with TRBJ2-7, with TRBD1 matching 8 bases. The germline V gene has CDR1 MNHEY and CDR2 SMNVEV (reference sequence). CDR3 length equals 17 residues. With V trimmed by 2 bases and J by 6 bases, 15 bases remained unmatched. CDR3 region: CASSLAFSGGEATEQYF. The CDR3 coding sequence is TGTGCCAGCAGTTTAGCGTTTTCAGGGGGCGAGGCGACCGAGCAGTACTTC.